A single sample is the source of the 26 T cell receptor beta chains below, sequenced in a study of PD-L1 blockade in urothelial cancer (dated by TCRdb to about 2017). Libraries were constructed by the immunoSEQ multiplex PCR assay. TCRdb re-hosts the immuneACCESS table, in-frame sequences only. Its copies lack some clones; in the studies checked, an unresolved V gene accounts for under half of them, and the cause for the rest is not known. In this sample the table shows approximately 100,000 clones, around 93% of which occur a single time. The top ten clones comprise 0.85% to 1% of the sample. The material was PBMCs, obtained around atezolizumab (anti-PD-L1) treatment. These receptors were collected from a woman older than 75 with urothelial cancer.

This chain joins TRBV4-1 and TRBJ2-7; D is uncertain. Trimming stripped 0 bases from V and 6 bases from J, with 18 bases between. The CDR3 loop spans 16 amino acids. Germline V gene sequence: CDR1 MGHRA, CDR2 YSYEKL. The CDR3 DNA reads as TGCGCCAGCAGCCAAGATGGGCCCCAATTACCCCTCGAGCAGTACTTC. Protein product: CASSQDGPQLPLEQYF.

This sequence joins TRBV7-9 and TRBJ1-5; 11 bases map to TRBD1. The CDR3 consists of 14 residues. The germline gives CDR1 SEHNR, CDR2 FQNEAQ (reference sequence). V was pared by 5 bases and J by 5 bases, with 2 bases of the junction left unmatched. The CDR3 reads CASSRDRGDQPQHF. CDR3 coding DNA: TGTGCCAGCAGCCGGGACAGGGGGGATCAGCCCCAGCATTTT.

Here the CDR3 DNA reads TGTGCCAGTTCGGCAGAGACTCATGGGGGGGAGACCCAGTACTTC. Encoded protein: CASSAETHGGETQYF. V and J are TRBV19 and TRBJ2-5, with a possible D match to TRBD2 (6 bases). Trimming stripped 8 bases from V and 5 bases from J, with 21 bases between. Looked up from germline, CDR1 is LNHDA and CDR2 is SQIVND (reference sequence). This CDR3 is built from 15 residues.

This chain links TRBV11-3 with TRBJ1-1, with D perhaps TRBD1 (5 bases). The V gene lost 5 bases and the J gene lost 4 bases, with 14 bases spanning the gap. This CDR3 spans 14 amino acids. The germline V gene encodes CDR1 SGHNT and CDR2 YENEEA. The CDR3 loop reads CASSEAGVATEAFF. CDR3 sequence (DNA): TGTGCCAGCAGCGAGGCGGGGGTGGCCACTGAAGCTTTCTTT. The full variable domain, its missing parts supplied by reference TRBV11-3 and TRBJ1-1, is EAGVVQSPRYKIIEKKQPVAFWCNPISGHNTLYWYLQNLGQGPELLIRYENEEAVDDSQLPKDRFSAERLKGVDSTLKIQPAELGDSAVYLCASSEAGVATEAFFGQGTRLTVV.

J is TRBJ2-7 and V is TRBV19; 7 bases align to TRBD2. Germline V gene data show CDR1 as LNHDA and CDR2 as SQIVND (reference sequence). With 7 bases clipped from V and 1 base from J, the junction kept 7 bases outside the gene matches. The CDR3 extends over 14 amino acids. As DNA, the CDR3 is TGTGCCAGTAACCCGACTAGCCGTTCCTACGAGCAGTACTTC. It specifies CASNPTSRSYEQYF.

This clone came up once. The chain couples TRBV5-1 to TRBJ2-6, with TRBD1 identical over 7 bases. Trimming at V came to 1 base and at J to 0 bases, leaving 10 bases not matched to a gene. The CDR3 loop spans 19 amino acids. The germline gives CDR1 SGHRS, CDR2 YFSETQ. Here the CDR3 DNA reads TGCGCCAGCAGCTTGCCAGGGGGTAAGGCCGTCTCTGGGGCCAACGTCCTGACTTTC. Protein product: CASSLPGGKAVSGANVLTF.

This clone has a handful of counts. The J gene is TRBJ2-2, the V gene TRBV2; D not certain. The V end was cut by 5 bases, the J end by 3 bases, with 7 bases between. CDR1 is SNHLY and CDR2 is FYNNEI in the germline V gene. The CDR3 covers 13 residues. This CDR3 is CASSLSYTGELFF. Written as DNA, the CDR3 is TGTGCCAGCAGTCTTTCCTACACCGGGGAGCTGTTTTTT.

A single count supports this clone. The J gene is TRBJ1-1, the V gene TRBV27, with 8 bases aligning to TRBD1. After removal of 6 bases from V and 4 bases from J, the junction contained 4 bases not matched to a gene. Germline V CDR1 and CDR2: MNHEY, SMNVEV (reference sequence). The CDR3 runs to 13 residues. This chain's CDR3 is CASRTQGATEAFF. CDR3 DNA sequence: TGTGCCAGCAGAACGCAGGGGGCCACTGAAGCTTTCTTT.

This chain joins TRBV4-2 and TRBJ2-7, with D possibly being TRBD2 (6 bases). CDR1 is LGHNA and CDR2 is YNFKEQ in the germline V gene. The CDR3 length is 14 residues. Trimming took 1 base from V and 1 from J, leaving 8 bases between them. The CDR3 bases are TGTGCCAGCAGCCAAGGCAGCGGGTCCTACGAGCAGTACTTC. Translated: CASSQGSGSYEQYF.

This chain uses TRBV9 with TRBJ2-3, with D tentatively TRBD2 (6 bases). The CDR3 sequence is 18 residues long. V lost 4 bases to trimming and J lost 0 bases, with 21 bases between them. The germline V gene has CDR1 SGDLS and CDR2 YYNGEE. CDR3 sequence: CASSSLRPRRGSTDTQYF. In DNA, the CDR3 is TGTGCCAGCAGCTCGCTCCGCCCAAGGCGGGGAAGCACAGATACGCAGTATTTT. The entire variable domain, with the rest obtained from reference TRBV9 and TRBJ2-3, is as follows: DSGVTQTPKHLITATGQRVTLRCSPRSGDLSVYWYQQSLDQGLQFLIQYYNGEERAKGNILERFSAQQFPDLHSELNLSSLELGDSALYFCASSSLRPRRGSTDTQYFGPGTRLTVL.

The CDR3 bases are TGTGCCAGCAGCCAAGTCAGGGGGGCCTCGCAAGAGACCCAGTACTTC. Translating gives CASSQVRGASQETQYF. The chain has TRBV14 and TRBJ2-5; D perhaps matches TRBD1 (7 bases). Deletions cut 1 base from V and 2 bases from J, with 14 bases between. Per germline, CDR1 SGHDN and CDR2 FVKESK. This CDR3 is built from 16 residues.

J is TRBJ1-5 and V is TRBV7-2; 8 bases agree with TRBD1. Germline CDR1 is SGHTA and CDR2 is FQGNSA. The CDR3 sequence is 14 residues long. V was clipped by 5 bases and J by 6 bases; unmatched bases: 6. The CDR3 bases are TGTGCCAGCAGCCTCGGACAGGGTGGTCAGCCCCAGCATTTT. Translated: CASSLGQGGQPQHF.

This sequence joins TRBV30 and TRBJ1-2, with D possibly TRBD1 on 5 matching bases. Between the trimmed V and J ends, which lost 2 bases and 3 bases, there was a span of 19 bases. The CDR3 runs 16 residues. Germline lookup yields CDR1 GTSNPN and CDR2 SVGIG (reference sequence). CDR3 loop: CAWSSEKGITHYGYTF. The CDR3 DNA sequence: TGTGCCTGGAGTAGTGAGAAGGGGATTACCCACTATGGCTACACCTTC.

V gene TRBV10-2 combines with J gene TRBJ2-2, with a weak D call TRBD1 (6 bases). Germline V gene sequence: CDR1 WSHSY, CDR2 SAAADI. Trimming took off 2 bases at V and 6 bases at J, with 10 bases between the two ends. CDR3 length equals 14 residues. In DNA form, the CDR3 reads TGCGCCAGCAGTGAGCATTCAGGGGCCGGGGAGCTGTTTTTT. Translated: CASSEHSGAGELFF.

The chain combines TRBV6-6 with TRBJ2-7; D is uncertain. The CDR3 consists of 14 residues. CDR1 is MNHNY and CDR2 is SVGAGI in the germline V gene (reference sequence). With 0 bases removed from V and 3 bases from J, the gap between germline ends came to 9 bases. The DNA for the CDR3 is TGTGCCAGCAGTTACTCAGTGACTGACTACGAGCAGTACTTC. Amino acid sequence: CASSYSVTDYEQYF.

The chain employs TRBV2 and TRBJ2-1; TRBD2 matches 11 bases. CDR3 length equals 15 residues. Germline CDR1 is SNHLY and CDR2 is FYNNEI. The V gene end was trimmed by 8 bases and the J gene end by 7 bases; junction bases not matched to a gene: 10. CDR3 coding DNA: TGTGCCAGCGGGACCATAGCGGGAGGGTGGAATGAGCAGTTCTTC. Amino acid sequence: CASGTIAGGWNEQFF.

The DNA for the CDR3 is TGTGCCAGCAGCTCGGACGGACTAGCGGGAGTACACGAGCAGTACTTC. It yields the protein CASSSDGLAGVHEQYF. The chain joins TRBV5-5 to TRBJ2-7; 13 bases match TRBD2. Germline loops: CDR1 SGHKS, CDR2 YYEKEE (reference sequence). The V segment lost 3 bases and the J segment 5 bases; nucleotides outside the gene matches: 8. The CDR3 runs to 16 residues.

The chain carries TRBV10-3 and TRBJ2-5; a possible D gene is TRBD2 (6 bases). Trimming removed 6 bases from V and 5 bases from J, with 13 bases in between. The germline CDR1 and CDR2 sequences are ENHRY and SYGVKD. The CDR3 length is 13 residues. CDR3 DNA sequence: TGTGCCATCAGGGGCGGGATGAGGGAGACCCAGTACTTC. The encoded protein is CAIRGGMRETQYF.

The rearrangement joins TRBV10-2 to TRBJ2-7; a weak D match, TRBD1 (5 bases). The CDR3 consists of 15 residues. Germline V gives CDR1 WSHSY, CDR2 SAAADI. With 3 bases removed from V and 0 bases from J, the gap between germline ends came to 12 bases. CDR3 DNA sequence: TGCGCCAGCAGTGAAAGGCAGGGCCGCTCCTACGAGCAGTACTTC. Its protein is CASSERQGRSYEQYF.

The chain couples TRBV30 to TRBJ1-5; TRBD1 agrees at 11 bases. The V gene end was trimmed by 3 bases and the J gene end by 2 bases; junction bases not matched to a gene: 3. This CDR3 has 15 amino acids. CDR1 is GTSNPN, CDR2 SVGIG, per germline (reference sequence). CDR3: CAWSRGQGGNQPQHF. As DNA, the CDR3 is TGTGCCTGGAGCAGGGGACAGGGGGGCAATCAGCCCCAGCATTTT.

The chain recombines TRBV2 with TRBJ1-5, with D unresolved. CDR1 is SNHLY, CDR2 FYNNEI, per germline. Trimming stripped 5 bases from V and 5 bases from J, with 10 bases between. The CDR3 consists of 13 residues. For the CDR3, the DNA is TGTGCCAGCAGTCGGGAGGTAGATCAGCCCCAGCATTTT. This gives the protein CASSREVDQPQHF.

V is TRBV30 and J is TRBJ2-7, with D uncertain. Germline V gives CDR1 GTSNPN, CDR2 SVGIG (reference sequence). V dropped 0 bases and J dropped 6 bases, with 9 bases sitting between them. The length of the CDR3 is 12 residues. CDR3 protein: CAWSVSRLEQYF. The CDR3 coding sequence is TGTGCCTGGAGTGTTAGCCGGCTCGAGCAGTACTTC.

Here the CDR3 DNA reads TGCAGCGTTGAAGAGTGGTTGGGGGCTGCAACTAATGAAAAACTGTTTTTT. Encoded protein: CSVEEWLGAATNEKLFF. This chain uses TRBV29-1 with TRBJ1-4, with D maybe TRBD1 (6 bases). Germline assignment: CDR1 SQVTM and CDR2 ANQGSEA. V was trimmed by 0 bases and J by 0 bases, leaving 14 bases between them. This CDR3 has 17 amino acids.

CDR3 residues: CASSVRENTGELFF. DNA of the CDR3: TGTGCCAGCAGTGTACGGGAGAACACCGGGGAGCTGTTTTTT. This chain uses TRBV11-3 with TRBJ2-2; TRBD2 might be the D (5 bases). Trimming removed 6 bases from V and 1 base from J, with 9 bases in between. Germline V CDR1 and CDR2: SGHNT, YENEEA. The CDR3 is 14 residues long.

This clone appeared once. The V gene is TRBV5-4, the J gene TRBJ2-1, with a possible D match to TRBD2 (5 bases). The germline V and J ends were trimmed by 1 base and 3 bases, with 8 bases remaining between them. The CDR3 contains 14 residues. Germline assignment: CDR1 SGHNT and CDR2 YYREEE (reference sequence). CDR3 loop: CASSLRGDYNEQFF. In nucleotides, the CDR3 is TGTGCCAGCAGCTTGCGGGGTGACTACAATGAGCAGTTCTTC.

V is TRBV27 and J is TRBJ2-3; TRBD2 matches at 8 bases. CDR1 and CDR2 from the germline V gene are MNHEY and SMNVEV (reference sequence). CDR3 length: 17 amino acids. The J segment lost 5 bases and the V segment lost 5 bases, leaving 15 bases of the junction unmatched. Here the CDR3 DNA reads TGTGCCAGCAGTCCCGTGGGGGTGCGGGAGGTTGGAGATACGCAGTATTTT. As protein: CASSPVGVREVGDTQYF.